Following are 10 T cell receptor beta chains from one sample sequenced in a study of cytomegalovirus exposure and HLA in healthy donors. PCR employed 60 Vbeta and 13 Jbeta primers. The repertoire was sequenced with immunoSEQ multiplex PCR; TCRdb's copy has only in-frame clones and lacks some. This table holds some 130,000 clones, over 60% found once. Sequencing was carried out using PBMCs. The receptors originated from a man between 40 and 49 years old in good health and CMV-seronegative.

V and J are TRBV19 and TRBJ1-5, with a weak D call TRBD1 (5 bases). Trimming cost V 6 bases and J 0 bases, with 12 bases left between them. This CDR3 is 15 amino acids long. CDR1 and CDR2 from the germline V gene are LNHDA and SQIVND (reference sequence). For the CDR3, the DNA is TGTGCCAGTAGAACACCGGGGGGTAGCAATCAGCCCCAGCATTTT. Its protein is CASRTPGGSNQPQHF. Together with reference TRBV19 and TRBJ1-5, the CDR3 gives the full variable domain: DGGITQSPKYLFRKEGQNVTLSCEQNLNHDAMYWYRQDPGQGLRLIYYSQIVNDFQKGDIAEGYSVSREKKESFPLTVTSAQKNPTAFYLCASRTPGGSNQPQHFGDGTRLSIL.

This sequence joins TRBV7-9 and TRBJ1-2; D perhaps matches TRBD1 (5 bases). Trimming took 2 bases from V and 4 from J, leaving 8 bases between them. The CDR3 is 13 residues long. Germline-derived CDR1 and CDR2 are SEHNR and FQNEAQ (reference sequence). The CDR3 is CASSLQGSYGYTF. In DNA, the CDR3 is TGTGCCAGCAGCTTACAGGGTAGCTATGGCTACACCTTC.

The CDR3 loop is CAWTGPFQVGELFF. The CDR3, as DNA: TGTGCCTGGACAGGGCCCTTTCAGGTCGGGGAGCTGTTTTTT. This chain links TRBV30 with TRBJ2-2; weak D call: TRBD1 (5 bases). CDR1 GTSNPN and CDR2 SVGIG come from the germline V gene (reference sequence). This CDR3 is built from 14 residues. Trimming removed 4 bases at V and 7 bases at J, with 16 bases between.

CDR3 bases: TGCGCCAGCAGCTTGCTCGGCCACGGGGAAGCTTTCTTT. It is translated as CASSLLGHGEAFF. The rearrangement links TRBV5-1 to TRBJ1-1; D uncertain. The CDR3 consists of 13 residues. V shed 1 base and J shed 8 bases, with 12 bases lying between them. Per germline, CDR1 SGHRS and CDR2 YFSETQ.

This clone has more than one count but fewer than ten. This rearrangement joins TRBV30 to TRBJ1-4; 7 positions match TRBD1. CDR1 GTSNPN and CDR2 SVGIG come from the germline V gene (reference sequence). The CDR3 spans 13 residues. The V gene end was trimmed by 5 bases and the J gene end by 7 bases; junction bases not matched to a gene: 7. This CDR3 reads CAWGETGIEKLFF. The CDR3 DNA reads TGTGCCTGGGGGGAGACAGGGATTGAAAAACTGTTTTTT.

The gene calls are TRBV27 and TRBJ2-7; 9 bases line up with TRBD2. This CDR3 contains 17 residues. With V trimmed by 0 bases and J by 3 bases, 9 bases remained unmatched. The germline gives CDR1 MNHEY, CDR2 SMNVEV (reference sequence). The CDR3 DNA sequence: TGTGCCAGCAGTTTATCTGTTAGCGGGGGCCCTGTCTACGAGCAGTACTTC. This codes for CASSLSVSGGPVYEQYF.

The count of this clone is one. This rearrangement joins TRBV14 to TRBJ1-2; no clear D gene. The CDR3 consists of 15 residues. Germline CDR1 and CDR2: SGHDN and FVKESK. V lost 7 bases to trimming and J lost 4 bases, with 19 bases between them. The chain's CDR3 is CASMEDPVHRYGYTF. The CDR3 DNA follows: TGTGCCAGCATGGAGGATCCCGTTCATCGCTATGGCTACACCTTC.

CDR3 nucleotide sequence: TGTGCCAGCAGCCGAACGGGGGGGGGAACAGATACGCAGTATTTT. Translating gives CASSRTGGGTDTQYF. This rearrangement joins TRBV6-1 to TRBJ2-3; TRBD2 agrees at 8 bases. This CDR3 is built from 15 residues. The V and J ends lost 6 bases and 3 bases, in that order; junction bases with no gene match: 8. The germline CDR1 and CDR2 sequences are MNHNS and SASEGT.

V is TRBV30 and J is TRBJ1-3; TRBD1 matches 8 bases. CDR1 and CDR2 (germline): GTSNPN, SVGIG (reference sequence). V lost 5 bases, J lost 8 bases, and 2 bases stayed unmatched. This CDR3 is 11 amino acids long. The CDR3 is CAWGQGHTIYF. As DNA, the CDR3 is TGTGCCTGGGGACAGGGACACACCATATATTTT. The full variable domain, with the rest looked up from reference TRBV30 and TRBJ1-3, is SQTIHQWPATLVQPVGSPLSLECTVEGTSNPNLYWYRQAAGRGLQLLFYSVGIGQISSEVPQNLSASRPQDRQFILSSKKLLLSDSGFYLCAWGQGHTIYFGEGSWLTVV.

The J gene is TRBJ2-1, the V gene TRBV7-9, with D unresolved. CDR1 SEHNR and CDR2 FQNEAQ come from the germline V gene (reference sequence). V gave up 4 bases and J gave up 10 bases, with 14 bases separating them. This CDR3 spans 13 amino acids. CDR3 sequence: CASSSPIDREQFF. Written as DNA, the CDR3 is TGTGCCAGCAGCTCCCCGATAGATCGAGAGCAGTTCTTC.